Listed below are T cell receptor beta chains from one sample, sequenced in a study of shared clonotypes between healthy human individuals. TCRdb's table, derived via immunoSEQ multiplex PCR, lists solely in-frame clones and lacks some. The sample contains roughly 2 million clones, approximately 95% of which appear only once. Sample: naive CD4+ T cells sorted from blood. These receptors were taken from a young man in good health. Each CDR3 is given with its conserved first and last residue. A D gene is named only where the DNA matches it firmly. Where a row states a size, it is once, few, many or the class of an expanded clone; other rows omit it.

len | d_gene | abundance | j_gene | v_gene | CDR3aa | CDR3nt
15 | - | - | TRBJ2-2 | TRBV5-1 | CASSYEGANTGELFF | TGCGCCAGCAGCTATGAGGGGGCGAACACCGGGGAGCTGTTTTTT
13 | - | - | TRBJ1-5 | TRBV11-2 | CASSLRLNQPQHF | TGTGCCAGCAGCCTTCGATTGAATCAGCCCCAGCATTTT
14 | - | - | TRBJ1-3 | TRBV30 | CAWSGTHSGNTIYF | TGTGCCTGGTCCGGGACACACTCTGGAAACACCATATATTTT
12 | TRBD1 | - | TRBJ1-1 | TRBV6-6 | CASSPRQGQAFF | TGTGCCAGCAGCCCCAGACAGGGGCAAGCTTTCTTT
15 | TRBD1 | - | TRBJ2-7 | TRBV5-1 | CASSSGGQGNYEQYF | TGCGCCAGCAGCTCAGGAGGACAGGGTAACTACGAGCAGTACTTC
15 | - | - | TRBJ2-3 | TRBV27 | CASSQLEASTDTQYF | TGTGCCAGCAGCCAGCTTGAGGCTAGCACAGATACGCAGTATTTT
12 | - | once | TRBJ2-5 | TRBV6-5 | CASSYESVGWHF | TGTGCCAGCAGTTATGAGTCAGTCGGTTGGCACTTC
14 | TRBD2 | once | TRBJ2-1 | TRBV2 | CASLNRSGDNEQFF | TGTGCCAGCTTAAACCGGAGCGGGGACAATGAGCAGTTCTTC
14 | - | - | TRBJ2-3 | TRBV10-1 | CASSEHQGPDTQYF | TGCGCCAGCTCGGAACATCAGGGTCCAGATACGCAGTATTTT
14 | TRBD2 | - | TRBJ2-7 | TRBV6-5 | CASRRTSGRNEQYF | TGTGCCAGCAGGCGGACTAGCGGGAGGAACGAGCAGTACTTC
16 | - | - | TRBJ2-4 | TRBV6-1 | CASSGPSGLAKNIQYF | TGTGCCAGCAGTGGTCCTTCTGGGCTAGCCAAAAACATTCAGTACTTC
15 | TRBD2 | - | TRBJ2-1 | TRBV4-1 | CASSHLGGGANEQFF | TGCGCCAGCAGCCACCTGGGCGGGGGGGCCAATGAGCAGTTCTTC
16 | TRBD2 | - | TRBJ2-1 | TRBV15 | CATSPLAGGSLNEQFF | TGTGCCACCAGCCCACTAGCGGGAGGCTCACTTAATGAGCAGTTCTTC
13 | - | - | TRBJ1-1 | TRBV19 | CASSQLADTEAFF | TGTGCCAGTAGTCAGTTAGCGGACACTGAAGCTTTCTTT
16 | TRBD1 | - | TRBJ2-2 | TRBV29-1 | CSADKAGQGATGELFF | TGCAGCGCCGATAAGGCGGGACAGGGGGCGACCGGGGAGCTGTTTTTT